These 26 T cell receptor beta chains originate from one sample sequenced in a study of blood T cell repertoires in COVID-19. TCRdb's table, derived via immunoSEQ multiplex PCR, lists solely in-frame clones and lacks some. Among 95,000 to 150,000 clones, around three quarters were seen once, and the ten largest hold 37%. What was sequenced was peripheral blood. The receptors were gathered from a man aged 40-49 years with active or convalescent COVID-19.

The rearrangement uses TRBV2 and TRBJ1-3; no firm D call. The CDR3 totals 14 residues. Between the trimmed V and J ends, which lost 4 bases and 4 bases, there was a span of 11 bases. Germline CDR1 SNHLY, CDR2 FYNNEI. CDR3 region: CASSVEQLGNTIYF. CDR3 DNA: TGTGCCAGCAGTGTGGAACAGCTAGGAAACACCATATATTTT.

About this clone: Additional DNA sequences in this sample encode the identical CDR3. The chain joins TRBV27 to TRBJ1-5; possibly TRBD1 for D (5 bases). Trimming took off 5 bases at V and 5 bases at J, with 13 bases between the two ends. The germline gives CDR1 MNHEY, CDR2 SMNVEV (reference sequence). The CDR3 is 14 amino acids. CDR3 nucleotides: TGTGCCAGCAGTCGACAGCCCCGGGATCAGCCCCAGCATTTT. Translated: CASSRQPRDQPQHF.

The chain links TRBV18 to TRBJ1-1; 10 nucleotides match TRBD1. V lost 1 base to trimming and J lost 1 base; unmatched junction nucleotides: 12. The CDR3 consists of 19 residues. The V gene's germline CDR1 is KGHSH and CDR2 LQKENI. CDR3 residues: CASSPLIKKDRGWNTEAFF. CDR3 sequence (DNA): TGTGCCAGCTCACCACTCATCAAAAAGGACAGGGGGTGGAACACTGAAGCTTTCTTT.

In its sample, this clone was seen a few times. The chain has TRBV6-5 and TRBJ2-6, with a tentative D call TRBD1 (6 bases). This CDR3 is 14 amino acids long. Germline V gives CDR1 MNHEY, CDR2 SVGAGI. The V gene lost 10 bases and the J gene lost 0 bases, with 10 bases spanning the gap. The CDR3 loop is CAIPRGSGANVLTF. As DNA, the CDR3 is TGTGCCATCCCCAGGGGCTCTGGGGCCAACGTCCTGACTTTC.

The V call is TRBV7-9, the J call TRBJ1-1, with 8 bases aligning to TRBD1. Germline V lookup: CDR1 SEHNR, CDR2 FQNEAQ (reference sequence). The CDR3 is made up of 16 amino acids. After removal of 4 bases from V and 3 bases from J, the junction contained 10 bases not matched to a gene. The CDR3 region has the DNA TGTGCCAGCAGCTCCGGACAGGGAGAAGGGTACACTGAAGCTTTCTTT. As protein: CASSSGQGEGYTEAFF.

V and J are TRBV5-1 and TRBJ1-2; TRBD1 agrees at 8 bases. The CDR3 spans 13 residues. The junction had 5 bases not matched to a gene; V was cut back by 2 bases and J by 8 bases. In germline, CDR1 is SGHRS, CDR2 YFSETQ. The CDR3 is CASSFQGARGYTF. CDR3 coding DNA: TGCGCCAGCAGCTTTCAGGGGGCTCGAGGCTACACCTTC.

This chain connects TRBV4-1 to TRBJ1-2; D ambiguous. The CDR3 runs to 14 residues. Germline CDR1 and CDR2: MGHRA and YSYEKL. V lost 4 bases and J 0 bases, leaving 9 bases between the germline ends. CDR3 residues: CASSPPGSNYGYTF. CDR3 in DNA: TGCGCCAGCAGCCCCCCGGGATCTAACTATGGCTACACCTTC.

The rearrangement links TRBV7-9 to TRBJ2-5; D might be TRBD2 (7 bases). CDR1 is SEHNR and CDR2 is FQNEAQ in the germline V gene (reference sequence). Trimming pared 5 bases from V and 3 bases from J, leaving 22 bases between. The CDR3 totals 17 residues. In DNA, the CDR3 is TGTGCCAGCAGCCCGGGGGGCGGCATAAGGAAGGAAGAGACCCAGTACTTC. Residues: CASSPGGGIRKEETQYF.

The J gene is TRBJ1-1, the V gene TRBV9; 9 bases fit TRBD1. This CDR3 is built from 14 residues. V was pared by 6 bases and J by 5 bases, with 8 bases of the junction left unmatched. Germline loops: CDR1 SGDLS, CDR2 YYNGEE. The CDR3 spells CASNNGTGWTEAFF. In nucleotides, the CDR3 is TGTGCCAGCAACAACGGGACAGGGTGGACTGAAGCTTTCTTT.

The rearrangement joins TRBV19 to TRBJ1-3, with D tentatively TRBD1 (5 bases). V dropped 3 bases and J dropped 1 base, with 7 bases sitting between them. The CDR3 spans 14 residues. The germline gives CDR1 LNHDA, CDR2 SQIVND (reference sequence). The CDR3 DNA follows: TGTGCCAGTAGTATGCGACAGTCTGGAAACACCATATATTTT. It specifies CASSMRQSGNTIYF.

This chain joins TRBV30 and TRBJ1-1; the match to TRBD1 covers 9 bases. The V and J ends lost 6 bases and 5 bases, in that order; junction bases with no gene match: 16. There are 16 residues in the CDR3. Germline CDR1 and CDR2: GTSNPN and SVGIG (reference sequence). DNA of the CDR3: TGTGCCTGTTTACCGGGACAGGGAATACAGACGACTGAAGCTTTCTTT. Protein product: CACLPGQGIQTTEAFF.

V is TRBV7-2 and J is TRBJ1-5; D is perhaps TRBD1 (5 bases). The CDR3 extends over 14 amino acids. Trimming left V 6 bases short and J 4 bases short, with 13 bases between. Germline CDR1 and CDR2: SGHTA and FQGNSA. The CDR3 is CASSPQGSNQPQHF. The CDR3, as DNA: TGTGCCAGCAGTCCCCAGGGATCTAATCAGCCCCAGCATTTT.

J is TRBJ1-2 and V is TRBV7-3, with 8 bases aligning to TRBD1. The ends lost 4 bases at V and 8 bases at J; junction bases unmatched: 6. CDR1 is SGHTA and CDR2 is FQGTGA in the germline V gene. The length of the CDR3 is 13 residues. The CDR3 DNA reads TGTGCCAGCAGCTACGGACAGGGTGGAGGCTACACCTTC. Residues: CASSYGQGGGYTF.

The chain couples TRBV5-1 to TRBJ2-1, with 11 bases lining up with TRBD1. Germline V CDR1 and CDR2: SGHRS, YFSETQ. The CDR3 consists of 14 residues. J lost 10 bases, V lost 3 bases, and 6 bases had no gene match. The CDR3 loop is CASSSGQGVEEQFF. The CDR3 DNA follows: TGCGCCAGCAGCTCGGGACAGGGGGTTGAGGAGCAGTTCTTC.

This clone was found once. The rearrangement uses TRBV4-1 and TRBJ1-1; the D gene is possibly TRBD1 (5 bases). There are 15 residues in the CDR3. Trimming cost V 7 bases and J 11 bases, with 26 bases left between them. Germline V gene sequence: CDR1 MGHRA, CDR2 YSYEKL. The CDR3 here is CASIQGGPAYTVAFF. The CDR3 region has the DNA TGCGCCAGCATCCAGGGAGGGCCTGCGTACACTGTTGCTTTCTTT.

The chain combines TRBV5-1 with TRBJ2-7; 9 bases map to TRBD1. CDR1 is SGHRS, CDR2 YFSETQ, per germline. This CDR3 is built from 15 residues. Losses at the gene ends were 4 bases for V and 2 bases for J; bases not matched to a gene: 7. The CDR3 sequence is CASSPDRGVAYEQYF. DNA of the CDR3: TGCGCCAGCAGCCCAGACAGGGGGGTCGCCTACGAGCAGTACTTC.

This clone appeared a few times. The rearrangement links TRBV10-2 to TRBJ2-7, with 7 bases lining up with TRBD1. This CDR3 has 15 amino acids. Losses at the gene ends were 0 bases for V and 5 bases for J; bases not matched to a gene: 7. The V gene's germline CDR1 is WSHSY and CDR2 SAAADI. As DNA, the CDR3 is TGCGCCAGCAGTGAGTCGAGCAAGGGGGCTGACGAGCAGTACTTC. Protein sequence: CASSESSKGADEQYF.

As DNA, the CDR3 is TGTGCCAGCAGCTTAGGCCCAGGCCAAAATTCACCCCTCCACTTT. Translating it yields CASSLGPGQNSPLHF. The chain employs TRBV7-2 and TRBJ1-6; D gene ambiguous. The CDR3 runs 15 residues. Trimming cost V 1 base and J 7 bases, with 11 bases left between them. Germline assignment: CDR1 SGHTA and CDR2 FQGNSA.

The chain employs TRBV27 and TRBJ2-1; D is perhaps TRBD2 (7 bases). The ends were cut back, 8 bases at V and 0 bases at J, with 14 bases in the middle. This CDR3 has 15 residues. Germline-derived CDR1 and CDR2 are MNHEY and SMNVEV (reference sequence). The CDR3, as DNA: TGTGCCAGCCTCAAGGGGGGGAGCTCCTACAATGAGCAGTTCTTC. It yields the protein CASLKGGSSYNEQFF.

V and J are TRBV6-5 and TRBJ1-2; TRBD1 might be the D (6 bases). The CDR3 contains 14 residues. V lost 5 bases and J lost 7, with 17 bases in between. Germline CDR1 MNHEY, CDR2 SVGAGI. The CDR3 sequence is CASSRTAGSPGYTF. CDR3 sequence (DNA): TGTGCCAGCAGTCGGACAGCCGGGTCCCCTGGCTACACCTTC.

This clone was counted between two and nine times. This sequence joins TRBV4-3 and TRBJ2-7, with 11 bases aligning to TRBD1. Germline V lookup: CDR1 LGHNA, CDR2 YSLEER. The ends lost 2 bases at V and 7 bases at J; junction bases unmatched: 10. The CDR3 extends over 16 amino acids. The CDR3 coding sequence is TGCGCCAGCAGCCAACATCAAGGACAGGGGGCGAGAGAGCAGTACTTC. It is translated as CASSQHQGQGAREQYF.

The gene calls are TRBV10-2 and TRBJ2-2; D might be TRBD2 (6 bases). This CDR3 contains 17 residues. Trimming took off 4 bases at V and 4 bases at J, with 19 bases between the two ends. The germline V gene has CDR1 WSHSY and CDR2 SAAADI. CDR3 in amino acids: CASSGGPSRGPTGELFF. The CDR3 nucleotides are TGCGCCAGCAGTGGGGGCCCCTCGCGGGGTCCCACCGGGGAGCTGTTTTTT.

The chain is built from TRBV18 and TRBJ1-5; 10 bases align to TRBD1. With V trimmed by 5 bases and J by 7 bases, 5 bases remained unmatched. In germline, CDR1 is KGHSH, CDR2 LQKENI. There are 14 residues in the CDR3. The CDR3 DNA reads TGTGCCAGCTCAACGGACAGGGGGGGCCAGCCCCAGCATTTT. This gives the protein CASSTDRGGQPQHF.

This rearrangement joins TRBV28 to TRBJ1-2, with 8 bases that match TRBD1. With 5 bases clipped from V and 8 bases from J, the junction kept 7 bases outside the gene matches. The germline V gene encodes CDR1 MDHEN and CDR2 SYDVKM. The CDR3 consists of 13 residues. In DNA form, the CDR3 reads TGTGCCAGCAGTCTCGGGACAGGTCGCGGCTACACCTTC. It yields the protein CASSLGTGRGYTF.

This chain uses TRBV10-3 with TRBJ1-3, with D unclear. The CDR3 length is 14 residues. Germline-derived CDR1 and CDR2 are ENHRY and SYGVKD. The V end lost 2 bases, the J end lost 2 bases, and 7 bases lay between the germline ends. This CDR3 is CAISEAGAGNTIYF. DNA for the CDR3: TGTGCCATCAGTGAGGCAGGTGCTGGAAACACCATATATTTT.

The chain uses TRBV24-1 and TRBJ2-1; TRBD2 matches at 10 bases. The J segment lost 0 bases and the V segment lost 5 bases, leaving 3 bases of the junction unmatched. This CDR3 is 16 amino acids long. Germline CDR1 and CDR2: KGHDR and SFDVKD. CDR3 protein: CATSGSGGTSYNEQFF. The CDR3 DNA sequence: TGTGCCACCAGTGGTAGCGGGGGGACCTCCTACAATGAGCAGTTCTTC.